This is a list of T cell receptor beta chains from one sample in a study of blood T cell repertoires in COVID-19. The data were produced by immunoSEQ multiplex PCR, yet TCRdb's version contains in-frame clones alone and is incomplete. The sample shows tens of thousands of clones, 85% to 90% of them seen only once. The sequenced material came from peripheral blood. The receptors were sampled from a woman aged 60-75 years with acute or convalescent COVID-19. CDR3s include the opening cysteine and the closing phenylalanine or tryptophan. Each record gives: V gene, J gene, clone size, D gene, CDR3 DNA, CDR3 protein. A D gene is named only where the DNA matches it firmly. Size is stated for part of the rows, as once, few or many counts, or as a class when the clone is expanded.

v_gene: TRBV6-6
j_gene: TRBJ1-3
abundance: once
d_gene: TRBD1
CDR3nt: TGTGCCAGCAGCCCCCGACAGGGGTTCGGAAACACCATATATTTT
CDR3aa: CASSPRQGFGNTIYF

v_gene: TRBV5-5
j_gene: TRBJ1-2
abundance: once
d_gene: NA
CDR3nt: TGTGCCAGCAGCGTGACCGGGACTTCTGGCTACACCTTC
CDR3aa: CASSVTGTSGYTF

v_gene: TRBV5-5
j_gene: TRBJ1-1
abundance: NA
d_gene: NA
CDR3nt: TGTGCCAGCAGCTTGGCGGGTCCCGGGACATTGGGGATGACTGAAGCTTTCTTT
CDR3aa: CASSLAGPGTLGMTEAFF

v_gene: TRBV3-1/TRBV3-2
j_gene: TRBJ1-1
abundance: NA
d_gene: NA
CDR3nt: TGTGCCAGCAGCCAAGATGAACGGGGAATCCAAATGAACACTGAAGCTTTCTTT
CDR3aa: CASSQDERGIQMNTEAFF

v_gene: TRBV14
j_gene: TRBJ2-4
abundance: NA
d_gene: TRBD1
CDR3nt: TGTGCCAGCAGCCAAGTCCAGGGGGTTCAGTACTTC
CDR3aa: CASSQVQGVQYF

v_gene: TRBV15
j_gene: TRBJ1-1
abundance: NA
d_gene: NA
CDR3nt: TGTGCCACCAGCAGAGATTTCGGAGGGGCCCTCACTGAAGCTTTCTTT
CDR3aa: CATSRDFGGALTEAFF

v_gene: TRBV25-1
j_gene: TRBJ2-1
abundance: NA
d_gene: TRBD1
CDR3nt: TGTGCCAGCAGTCCAACAGGGGGCTACAATGAGCAGTTCTTC
CDR3aa: CASSPTGGYNEQFF

v_gene: TRBV11-2
j_gene: TRBJ2-1
abundance: NA
d_gene: NA
CDR3nt: TGTGCCAGCACCCCGCTGGGGGCAGGGGAGCAGTTCTTC
CDR3aa: CASTPLGAGEQFF

v_gene: TRBV21-1
j_gene: TRBJ1-4
abundance: NA
d_gene: NA
CDR3nt: TGTGCCAGCTACCCACGGGGAGAGTCTAATGAAAAACTGTTTTTT
CDR3aa: CASYPRGESNEKLFF

v_gene: TRBV10-2
j_gene: TRBJ2-2
abundance: NA
d_gene: TRBD2
CDR3nt: TGCGCCAGCAGTGTCGCCACTAGCGGGGCTAGCTGGACCGGGGAGCTGTTTTTT
CDR3aa: CASSVATSGASWTGELFF

v_gene: TRBV12-3/TRBV12-4
j_gene: TRBJ1-2
abundance: NA
d_gene: NA
CDR3nt: TGTGCCAGCAGGGGACTGAGAAACTATGGCTACACCTTC
CDR3aa: CASRGLRNYGYTF

v_gene: TRBV19
j_gene: TRBJ1-5
abundance: NA
d_gene: NA
CDR3nt: TGTGCCAGTAGCAGCACGGGGGGCAACAATCAGCCCCAGCATTTT
CDR3aa: CASSSTGGNNQPQHF

v_gene: TRBV5-6
j_gene: TRBJ1-4
abundance: once
d_gene: NA
CDR3nt: TGTGCCAGCAGCCCGGCCGGGGGGGATGAAAAACTGTTTTTT
CDR3aa: CASSPAGGDEKLFF

v_gene: TRBV24-1
j_gene: TRBJ2-5
abundance: NA
d_gene: TRBD1
CDR3nt: TGTGCCACCAGTGATTTCACCCCCGGACAGGGAGAGACCCAGTACTTC
CDR3aa: CATSDFTPGQGETQYF

v_gene: TRBV5-4
j_gene: TRBJ1-2
abundance: NA
d_gene: TRBD1
CDR3nt: TGTGCCAGCAGCTTGAGGGACAGGGAATATGGCTACACCTTC
CDR3aa: CASSLRDREYGYTF

v_gene: TRBV7-2
j_gene: TRBJ2-5
abundance: NA
d_gene: TRBD1
CDR3nt: TGTGCCAGCAGCCCCGACAGGGGGCGGCAAGAGACCCAGTACTTC
CDR3aa: CASSPDRGRQETQYF

v_gene: TRBV4-1
j_gene: TRBJ2-1
abundance: NA
d_gene: TRBD2
CDR3nt: TGCGCCAGCAGTTTAACCCCTGGGACTAGCGGGTACAATGAGCAGTTCTTC
CDR3aa: CASSLTPGTSGYNEQFF

v_gene: TRBV5-1
j_gene: TRBJ2-6
abundance: once
d_gene: TRBD1
CDR3nt: TGCGCCAGCAGCTTGGCTAACAGGGGATTCTCTGGGGCCAACGTCCTGACTTTC
CDR3aa: CASSLANRGFSGANVLTF

v_gene: TRBV10-3
j_gene: TRBJ2-2
abundance: few
d_gene: TRBD2
CDR3nt: TGTGCCATCGGGACTAGCGGGAGGGTAAACACCGGGGAGCTGTTTTTT
CDR3aa: CAIGTSGRVNTGELFF

v_gene: TRBV28
j_gene: TRBJ1-2
abundance: NA
d_gene: NA
CDR3nt: TGTGCCAGCAGTCCAGCTAACTATGGCTACACCTTC
CDR3aa: CASSPANYGYTF

v_gene: TRBV2
j_gene: TRBJ1-1
abundance: NA
d_gene: NA
CDR3nt: TGTGCCAGCAAGGAGGGGTTGGTGAACACTGAAGCTTTCTTT
CDR3aa: CASKEGLVNTEAFF

v_gene: TRBV18
j_gene: TRBJ1-2
abundance: NA
d_gene: NA
CDR3nt: TGTGCCAGCTCACCACCGGGCAGGCCAGCGGGCTATGGCTACACCTTC
CDR3aa: CASSPPGRPAGYGYTF

v_gene: TRBV5-5
j_gene: TRBJ2-5
abundance: NA
d_gene: NA
CDR3nt: TGTGCCAGCAGCTCGGGACATTCCGAGCAAGAGACCCAGTACTTC
CDR3aa: CASSSGHSEQETQYF

v_gene: TRBV7-2
j_gene: TRBJ2-2
abundance: NA
d_gene: TRBD1
CDR3nt: TGTGCCAGCAGATCTTACAGGGGGCGAACCGGGGAGCTGTTTTTT
CDR3aa: CASRSYRGRTGELFF

v_gene: TRBV12-3/TRBV12-4
j_gene: TRBJ1-1
abundance: NA
d_gene: NA
CDR3nt: TGTGCCAGCACTAATGCGGGGCTCCTAGCTTTCTTT
CDR3aa: CASTNAGLLAFF

v_gene: TRBV5-1
j_gene: TRBJ1-1
abundance: once
d_gene: TRBD1
CDR3nt: TGCGCCAGCAGCTTGGGACAGGGTCGGGGGAACACTGAAGCTTTCTTT
CDR3aa: CASSLGQGRGNTEAFF

v_gene: TRBV7-3
j_gene: TRBJ2-3
abundance: few
d_gene: TRBD1
CDR3nt: TGTGCCAGCCCTAAAACCACCACGGGGACAGCAGACACTAGCACAGATACGCAGTATTTT
CDR3aa: CASPKTTTGTADTSTDTQYF

v_gene: TRBV30
j_gene: TRBJ1-1
abundance: once
d_gene: TRBD1
CDR3nt: TGTGCCTGGAGTGTAGGGACAGTGAACACTGAAGCTTTCTTT
CDR3aa: CAWSVGTVNTEAFF

v_gene: TRBV5-1
j_gene: TRBJ2-1
abundance: NA
d_gene: NA
CDR3nt: TGCGCCAGCAGCCTCGTTAGTGACAATGAGCAGTTCTTC
CDR3aa: CASSLVSDNEQFF

v_gene: TRBV7-8
j_gene: TRBJ2-1
abundance: NA
d_gene: TRBD2
CDR3nt: TGTGCCAGCAGCTCCCGAGGAGGCGGGGGGGCCTTTGGGGAGCAGTTCTTC
CDR3aa: CASSSRGGGGAFGEQFF

v_gene: TRBV24-1
j_gene: TRBJ1-2
abundance: NA
d_gene: NA
CDR3nt: TGTGCCACCAGTGGGAACCTAGGAAACCCTAACTATGGCTACACCTTC
CDR3aa: CATSGNLGNPNYGYTF

v_gene: TRBV5-6
j_gene: TRBJ1-3
abundance: NA
d_gene: TRBD1
CDR3nt: TGTGCCAGCAGCTTGGGGGGACAGATTGGAAACACCATATATTTT
CDR3aa: CASSLGGQIGNTIYF

v_gene: TRBV28
j_gene: TRBJ2-5
abundance: NA
d_gene: TRBD2
CDR3nt: TGTGCCAGCAGTAAGGGACTAGCCGAAGAGACCCAGTACTTC
CDR3aa: CASSKGLAEETQYF

v_gene: TRBV7-2
j_gene: TRBJ2-1
abundance: NA
d_gene: NA
CDR3nt: TGTGCCAGCAGCTTAAGGGGGAGCTCCTACAATGAGCAGTTCTTC
CDR3aa: CASSLRGSSYNEQFF

v_gene: TRBV21-1
j_gene: TRBJ1-1
abundance: NA
d_gene: NA
CDR3nt: TGTGCCAGCAGCAAAGTCCAGGTGAGATTGGAAACCACGCATGAAGCTTTCTTT
CDR3aa: CASSKVQVRLETTHEAFF

v_gene: TRBV30
j_gene: TRBJ2-1
abundance: NA
d_gene: NA
CDR3nt: TGTGCCTGGAGTGGTTTCGGGGGGCACGAAGGTGAGCAGTTCTTC
CDR3aa: CAWSGFGGHEGEQFF

v_gene: TRBV19
j_gene: TRBJ1-2
abundance: NA
d_gene: NA
CDR3nt: TGTGCCAGTGAAGGGAGGCTCTCTAACTATGGCTACACCTTC
CDR3aa: CASEGRLSNYGYTF

v_gene: TRBV7-9
j_gene: TRBJ2-1
abundance: NA
d_gene: TRBD1
CDR3nt: TGTGCCAGCAGCCCAGGGGGCAATGAGCAGTTCTTC
CDR3aa: CASSPGGNEQFF

v_gene: TRBV3-1/TRBV3-2
j_gene: TRBJ1-5
abundance: NA
d_gene: TRBD1
CDR3nt: TGTGCCAGCAGCCGGGACAGGCGGACTGATCAGCCCCAGCATTTT
CDR3aa: CASSRDRRTDQPQHF

v_gene: TRBV6-5
j_gene: TRBJ1-2
abundance: NA
d_gene: TRBD1
CDR3nt: TGTGCCAGCAGGTCGGGACAGGCGTACTATGGCTACACCTTC
CDR3aa: CASRSGQAYYGYTF

v_gene: TRBV6-5
j_gene: TRBJ1-1
abundance: NA
d_gene: TRBD1
CDR3nt: TGTGCCAGCAGGGGGACAGGGCGGAACACTGAAGCTTTCTTT
CDR3aa: CASRGTGRNTEAFF

v_gene: TRBV9
j_gene: TRBJ1-2
abundance: NA
d_gene: NA
CDR3nt: TGTGCCAGCAGCGTCACAGGTTCATCTAACTATGGCTACACCTTC
CDR3aa: CASSVTGSSNYGYTF